This record concerns one T cell receptor (beta chain) sequence. The data belong to a study of T cell responses to AZD1222 COVID-19 vaccine. The table came from immunoSEQ multiplex PCR; TCRdb's copy has only in-frame clones and leaves some out. Among more than 90,000 clones, about 89% were seen once, and the ten largest hold roughly 7.1%. Germline V CDR1 and CDR2: MNHEY, SMNVEV (reference sequence). Trimming took 2 bases from V and 3 from J, leaving 14 bases between them. The CDR3 is made up of 15 amino acids. The sequence was collected from an adult who received the AZD1222 COVID-19 vaccine. This chain uses TRBV27 with TRBJ2-7, with a tentative D call TRBD1 (5 bases). This sample comprised peripheral blood, obtained 28 days after the second AZD1222 dose. CDR3 DNA: TGTGCCAGCAGTTTACCCACCAGGGAACACTACGAGCAGTACTTC. Encoded protein: CASSLPTREHYEQYF.